Here is one TCR beta chain with its context. Its antigen is as yet unknown. The data were obtained in a study of shared clonotypes between healthy human individuals. Libraries were prepared by immunoSEQ multiplex PCR; TCRdb keeps only in-frame clonotypes and omits some of them. The sample lists around 2.1 million clones, almost 96% occurring once. Investigators divided CD4+ cells into CD45RA+ naive and CD45RA-negative memory subsets. This CDR3 contains 18 residues. The germline CDR1 and CDR2 sequences are SNHLY and FYNNEI. Trimming left V 6 bases short and J 0 bases short, with 22 bases between. Findings of the study overall: When compared with the clonotypes that were shared by all four sorted-subset donors, the non-shared clonotypes turned out to have lower generation probabilities. Donor scarcity curtailed the genetic and exposure-history diversity represented herein.

This sequence was found in a young man in good health. Sample: naive CD4+ T cells sorted from blood. This sample's subset: CD45RA+ positively selected. The gene calls are TRBV2 and TRBJ2-3; D not certain. CDR3 in DNA: TGTGCCAGCAGCCCGGAGCCCCGAGGTGTCTTTAGCACAGATACGCAGTATTTT. This sequence encodes CASSPEPRGVFSTDTQYF.